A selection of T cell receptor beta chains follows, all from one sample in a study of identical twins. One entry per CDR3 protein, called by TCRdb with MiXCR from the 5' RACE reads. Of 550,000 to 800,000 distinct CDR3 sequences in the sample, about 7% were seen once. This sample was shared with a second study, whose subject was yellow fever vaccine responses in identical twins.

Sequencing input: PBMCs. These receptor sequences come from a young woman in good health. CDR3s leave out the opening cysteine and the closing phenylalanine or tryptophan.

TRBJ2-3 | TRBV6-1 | ASTLTGSTDTQY
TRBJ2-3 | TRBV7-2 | ASSLPGTSGSYTQY
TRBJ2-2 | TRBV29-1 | SGTGLAGTGELF
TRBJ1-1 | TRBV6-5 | ASSLSVRVRMNTEAF
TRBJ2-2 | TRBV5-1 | ASSLAFGELF
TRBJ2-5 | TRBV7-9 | ASSPGTGESETQY
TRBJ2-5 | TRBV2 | ASSEQRETQY
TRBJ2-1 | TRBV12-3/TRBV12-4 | ASKQAGSSYNEQF
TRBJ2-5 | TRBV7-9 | ASSRDRDQETQY
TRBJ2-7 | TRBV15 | ATSRSGTGKSYEQY
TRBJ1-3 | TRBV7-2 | ASSLNVGDSGNTIY
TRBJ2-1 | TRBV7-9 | ASSEQTGIPNEQF
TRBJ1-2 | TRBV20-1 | SAHAGGPNYGYT
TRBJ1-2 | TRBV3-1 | ASSQEGKGRLGYT
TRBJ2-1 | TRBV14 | ASSQDWASRNNEQF
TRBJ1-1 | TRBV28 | ASTPRLNTEAF
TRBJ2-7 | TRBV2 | ASRGGGNIEQY
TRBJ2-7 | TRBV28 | ASSRGQTSYEQY
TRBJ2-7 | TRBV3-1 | ASSRGYGTSGVYEQY
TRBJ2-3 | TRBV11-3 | PRSLRAGSSTDTQY
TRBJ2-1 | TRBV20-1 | SASGRPEDSNEQF
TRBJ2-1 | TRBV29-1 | SAPDRGTYNEQF
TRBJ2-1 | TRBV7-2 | ASSLTLGAGGFNEQF
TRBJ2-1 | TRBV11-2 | ASSLSLASGRLEQF
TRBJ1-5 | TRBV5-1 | ASSSGGPNQPQH